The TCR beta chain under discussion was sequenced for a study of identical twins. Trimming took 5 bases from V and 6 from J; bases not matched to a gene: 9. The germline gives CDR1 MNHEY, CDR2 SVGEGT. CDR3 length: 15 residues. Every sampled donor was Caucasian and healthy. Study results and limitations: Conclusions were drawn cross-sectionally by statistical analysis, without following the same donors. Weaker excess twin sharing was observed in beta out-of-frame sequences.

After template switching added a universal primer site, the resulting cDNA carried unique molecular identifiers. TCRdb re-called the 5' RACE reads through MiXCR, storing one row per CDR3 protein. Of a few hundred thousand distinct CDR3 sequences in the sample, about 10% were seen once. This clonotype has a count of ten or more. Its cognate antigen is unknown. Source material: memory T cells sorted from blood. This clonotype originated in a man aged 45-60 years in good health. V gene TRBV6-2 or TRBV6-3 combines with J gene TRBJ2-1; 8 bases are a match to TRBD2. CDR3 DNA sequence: TGTGCCAGCAGTCTGTGGCTAGCGGGTTCCAATGAGCAGTTCTTC. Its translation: CASSLWLAGSNEQFF.